The rows below give T cell receptor beta chains drawn from one sample of a study of OX40 agonist ivuxolimab in advanced cancers. TCRdb's table, derived via immunoSEQ multiplex PCR, lists solely in-frame clones and lacks some. Of nearly 70,000 clones detected, more than 70% appear once; the ten largest clones hold over 5%. Sequenced material: CD4+ or CD8+ T cells sorted from blood, taken in a trial of the OX40 agonist ivuxolimab. Receptor source: an adult with an advanced solid tumor such as melanoma, head and neck, liver or kidney cancer. Each CDR3 is given with its conserved first and last residue. Each record gives: V gene, D gene, clone size, J gene, CDR3 DNA, CDR3 protein. A D gene is named only where the DNA matches it firmly. Size is stated for part of the rows, as once, few or many counts, or as a class when the clone is expanded.

V: TRBV19; D: .; size: .; J: TRBJ1-1; DNA: TGTGCCAGTAGTATAGACCACGGACGGGTGAACACTGAAGCTTTCTTT; CDR3: CASSIDHGRVNTEAFF
V: TRBV9; D: .; size: .; J: TRBJ1-2; DNA: TGTGCCAGCAGCCCCCACACCTTC; CDR3: CASSPHTF
V: TRBV6-1; D: .; size: .; J: TRBJ1-6; DNA: TGTGCCAGCAGTGAACGGCCGATTAGCTCCTATAATTCACCCCTCCACTTT; CDR3: CASSERPISSYNSPLHF
V: TRBV10-2; D: .; size: .; J: TRBJ1-2; DNA: TGCGCCAGCAGAACATTGTATGGCTACACCTTC; CDR3: CASRTLYGYTF
V: TRBV7-9; D: .; size: .; J: TRBJ1-3; DNA: TGTGCCAGCAGCCGCCGGACGTTGGGGGACTCTGGAAACACCATATATTTT; CDR3: CASSRRTLGDSGNTIYF
V: TRBV10-3; D: .; size: few; J: TRBJ2-7; DNA: TGTGCCATCAGTGAGTCCAGGACAGCTAGCTCCTACGAGCAGTACTTC; CDR3: CAISESRTASSYEQYF
V: TRBV6-6; D: .; size: .; J: TRBJ1-1; DNA: TGTGCCAGCAGTTACTCGGTCTTGAACACTGAAGCTTTCTTT; CDR3: CASSYSVLNTEAFF
V: TRBV12-5; D: .; size: few; J: TRBJ1-1; DNA: TGTGCTAGTGGTGTCGGACAGCTGAACACTGAAGCTTTCTTT; CDR3: CASGVGQLNTEAFF
V: TRBV5-1; D: .; size: once; J: TRBJ2-5; DNA: TGCGCCAGCAGCTTGGGGGCCGTAAAAGCCCAGTACTTC; CDR3: CASSLGAVKAQYF
V: TRBV27; D: TRBD2; size: .; J: TRBJ2-1; DNA: TGTGCCAGCAGTCCTCTAGCGGATTACAATGAGCAGTTCTTC; CDR3: CASSPLADYNEQFF
V: TRBV7-2; D: .; size: .; J: TRBJ1-2; DNA: TGTGCCAGCAGCTTAGGACCGGACTATGGCTACACCTTC; CDR3: CASSLGPDYGYTF
V: TRBV6-4; D: TRBD2; size: .; J: TRBJ2-3; DNA: TGTGCCAGCAGTGTCCAAGCGGGAACCACAGATACGCAGTATTTT; CDR3: CASSVQAGTTDTQYF
V: TRBV16; D: .; size: .; J: TRBJ2-5; DNA: TGTGCCAGCAGCCAATTGGACACCTCGAACCAAGAGACCCAGTACTTC; CDR3: CASSQLDTSNQETQYF
V: TRBV23-1; D: .; size: .; J: TRBJ2-2; DNA: TGCGCCAGCAGTCAATCGACAGCCGCGAACACCGGGGAGCTGTTTTTT; CDR3: CASSQSTAANTGELFF
V: TRBV18; D: .; size: .; J: TRBJ2-2; DNA: TGTGCCAGCTCACCACAGCCGCAGGAACTCACCGGGGAGCTGTTTTTT; CDR3: CASSPQPQELTGELFF
V: TRBV11-3; D: TRBD1; size: .; J: TRBJ1-2; DNA: TGTGCCAGCAGCCAACCACCGGGGACAGGTCGGCGCTATGGCTACACCTTC; CDR3: CASSQPPGTGRRYGYTF
V: TRBV4-2; D: .; size: few; J: TRBJ2-7; DNA: TGTGCCAGCAGCCAAGATCCGCAATACGAGCAGTACTTC; CDR3: CASSQDPQYEQYF
V: TRBV9; D: .; size: .; J: TRBJ1-2; DNA: TGTGCCAGCAGCGTAAGGTCCACGAACTATGGCTACACCTTC; CDR3: CASSVRSTNYGYTF
V: TRBV9; D: .; size: .; J: TRBJ2-3; DNA: TGTGCCAGCAGCGTAGGTACAGATACGCAGTATTTT; CDR3: CASSVGTDTQYF
V: TRBV7-3; D: TRBD2; size: .; J: TRBJ2-1; DNA: TGTGCCAGCAGCGCCCGAGCGGGGGTAACCTACAATGAGCAGTTCTTC; CDR3: CASSARAGVTYNEQFF
V: TRBV5-4; D: TRBD2; size: .; J: TRBJ2-2; DNA: TGTGCCAGCAGCTTGCTCAGCGGGATAGGCACCGGGGAGCTGTTTTTT; CDR3: CASSLLSGIGTGELFF
V: TRBV29-1; D: .; size: .; J: TRBJ1-1; DNA: TGCAGCGTTGGGGCACAAATGAACACTGAAGCTTTCTTT; CDR3: CSVGAQMNTEAFF
V: TRBV29-1; D: .; size: many; J: TRBJ1-2; DNA: TGCAGCTTCAGACAGGATTACTATGGCTACACCTTC; CDR3: CSFRQDYYGYTF
V: TRBV7-3; D: .; size: .; J: TRBJ2-1; DNA: TGTGCCAGCAGCTCCCCGGGGGCGGCGAGGAATGAGCAGTTCTTC; CDR3: CASSSPGAARNEQFF
V: TRBV4-1; D: .; size: few; J: TRBJ1-5; DNA: TGCGCCAGCAGCCAAGTAAGGTCCGGGACAAGTAGCAATCAGCCCCAGCATTTT; CDR3: CASSQVRSGTSSNQPQHF
V: TRBV2; D: TRBD1; size: .; J: TRBJ2-1; DNA: TGTGCCAGCAGGGGGGACAGCTACAATGAGCAGTTCTTC; CDR3: CASRGDSYNEQFF
V: TRBV6-5; D: .; size: .; J: TRBJ1-2; DNA: TGTGCCAGCAGTTACTCAAGGGCAGGGTATGGCTACACCTTC; CDR3: CASSYSRAGYGYTF
V: TRBV5-1; D: TRBD1; size: .; J: TRBJ2-5; DNA: TGCGCCAGCAGCTATTCCCCGCGGACAGGTCAAGAGACCCAGTACTTC; CDR3: CASSYSPRTGQETQYF
V: TRBV2; D: .; size: .; J: TRBJ2-7; DNA: TGTGCCAGCAGCAGCCAAACCTACGAGCAGTACTTC; CDR3: CASSSQTYEQYF
V: TRBV19; D: TRBD2; size: .; J: TRBJ2-2; DNA: TGTGCCACTAGAGACGGGGGGGCGAACACCGGGGAGCTGTTTTTT; CDR3: CATRDGGANTGELFF
V: TRBV5-6; D: .; size: .; J: TRBJ1-2; DNA: TGTGCCAGCAGCTTGACCCCTAACTATGGCTACACCTTC; CDR3: CASSLTPNYGYTF
V: TRBV19; D: .; size: .; J: TRBJ1-5; DNA: TGTGCCAGTAGTATAGATTCCCATCAGCCCCAGCATTTT; CDR3: CASSIDSHQPQHF
V: TRBV2; D: .; size: .; J: TRBJ2-2; DNA: TGTGCCAGCAGCCCCAATACAGACTCCACCGGGGAGCTGTTTTTT; CDR3: CASSPNTDSTGELFF
V: TRBV11-2; D: .; size: .; J: TRBJ1-5; DNA: TGTGCCAGCAGCTTAGGGGATAGGGGATTGGGTCAGCCCCAGCATTTT; CDR3: CASSLGDRGLGQPQHF
V: TRBV30; D: .; size: once; J: TRBJ2-3; DNA: TGTGCCTGGAGAGGCATTGGATCAGATACGCAGTATTTT; CDR3: CAWRGIGSDTQYF
V: TRBV19; D: .; size: .; J: TRBJ2-7; DNA: TGTGCCAGTAGTATCGGCATTATCTCCTACGAGCAGTACTTC; CDR3: CASSIGIISYEQYF
V: TRBV6-1; D: .; size: .; J: TRBJ1-1; DNA: TGTGCCAGCAGTGATAACTGGGACACTGAAGCTTTCTTT; CDR3: CASSDNWDTEAFF
V: TRBV11-3; D: .; size: once; J: TRBJ2-7; DNA: TGTGCCAGCAGCTTAGACGCGGGGTCCTACGAGCAGTACTTC; CDR3: CASSLDAGSYEQYF
V: TRBV7-9; D: .; size: .; J: TRBJ2-7; DNA: TGTGCCAGCAGCTTAACAGCCTACGAGCAGTACTTC; CDR3: CASSLTAYEQYF
V: TRBV7-2; D: TRBD2; size: .; J: TRBJ2-1; DNA: TGTGCCAGCAGCCCCCGGACTAGCTCGTATAATGAGCAGTTCTTC; CDR3: CASSPRTSSYNEQFF
V: TRBV7-9; D: .; size: .; J: TRBJ2-5; DNA: TGTGCCAGCAGCTTATCCGCAATAACCCAGTACTTC; CDR3: CASSLSAITQYF
V: TRBV7-9; D: .; size: .; J: TRBJ2-7; DNA: TGTGCCAGCAGCTCCTGGGTCCTTTCGGAGCAGTACTTC; CDR3: CASSSWVLSEQYF
V: TRBV19; D: .; size: once; J: TRBJ1-4; DNA: TGTGCCAGTAGTTACCGGATCCGGGAAAAACTGTTTTTT; CDR3: CASSYRIREKLFF
V: TRBV19; D: TRBD1; size: few; J: TRBJ2-3; DNA: TGTGCCAGTAGTGGGGGACAGTGGACGCAGTATTTT; CDR3: CASSGGQWTQYF
V: TRBV30; D: .; size: .; J: TRBJ2-2; DNA: TGTGCCTGGAGCGACGTGGGTCTCACCGGGGAGCTGTTTTTT; CDR3: CAWSDVGLTGELFF
V: TRBV5-4; D: .; size: .; J: TRBJ1-2; DNA: TGTGCCAGCAGCTTGGCTGATAACTATGGCTACACCTTC; CDR3: CASSLADNYGYTF
V: TRBV12-2; D: .; size: .; J: TRBJ2-3; DNA: TGTGCCAGCAGCTTAGGGCAAGATACGCAGTATTTT; CDR3: CASSLGQDTQYF
V: TRBV5-4; D: .; size: .; J: TRBJ2-1; DNA: TGTGCCAGCAGCTTGGGGCGAGAGCTGAGCGAGCAGTTCTTC; CDR3: CASSLGRELSEQFF
V: TRBV19; D: .; size: .; J: TRBJ1-1; DNA: TGTGCCAGTAGGCCGGTGAGGCCGAACACTGAAGCTTTCTTT; CDR3: CASRPVRPNTEAFF
V: TRBV15; D: .; size: once; J: TRBJ2-1; DNA: TGTGCCACCAGCAGAGGGGATGTGAGGGATGAGCAGTTCTTC; CDR3: CATSRGDVRDEQFF
V: TRBV4-1; D: .; size: .; J: TRBJ2-2; DNA: TGCGCCAGCAGCCAAGTTCTAAGATCGAACACCGGGGAGCTGTTTTTT; CDR3: CASSQVLRSNTGELFF
V: TRBV25-1; D: .; size: .; J: TRBJ2-6; DNA: TGTGCCAGCAGTGAATGGAGGGCCGGGGCCAACGTCCTGACTTTC; CDR3: CASSEWRAGANVLTF
V: TRBV18; D: .; size: .; J: TRBJ1-1; DNA: TGTGCCAGCTCAAATTTAGTCGTCAGTAACACTGAAGCTTTCTTT; CDR3: CASSNLVVSNTEAFF
V: TRBV6-6; D: .; size: .; J: TRBJ2-7; DNA: TGTGCCAGCAACCAGGACAGCTTCTACTCCTACGAGCAGTACTTC; CDR3: CASNQDSFYSYEQYF
V: TRBV7-8; D: .; size: .; J: TRBJ2-5; DNA: TGTGCCAGCAGCTTAAATTCCCCGGGAAACCGAGAGACCCAGTACTTC; CDR3: CASSLNSPGNRETQYF